This T cell receptor (beta chain) stems from a study of cytomegalovirus exposure and HLA in healthy donors. Study conclusions and caveats: In vitro experiments confirmed that three CMV-associated chains were specific for CMV antigens. In a later analysis, TCR beta V- and J-gene trimming showed a link to a missense DCLRE1C variant.

Per the germline V gene, CDR1 is SGHVS and CDR2 is FNYEAQ. The CDR3 is 15 residues long. Trimming at V came to 4 bases and at J to 1 base, leaving 4 bases not matched to a gene. PCR used 60 Vbeta primers and 13 Jbeta primers. Repertoires were generated with immunoSEQ multiplex PCR, while TCRdb's copy carries only in-frame clones and drops some. The sample holds 100,000 to 150,000 clones. As regards this clone: Its specificity is not known.

The sequence was obtained from a man in his late teens or twenties in good health and CMV-seronegative. The rearrangement joins TRBV7-6 to TRBJ1-1, with 9 bases identical to TRBD1. The sequenced sample consisted of PBMCs. This CDR3 reads CASSSGQGRNTEAFF. CDR3 nucleotide sequence: TGTGCCAGCAGCTCTGGACAGGGGAGGAACACTGAAGCTTTCTTT.